Sequencing of this TCR beta chain was carried out in a study of blood T cells in healthy people across ages. Points from the study as a whole: Roughly linear age-related decline in beta diversity appeared, significant by age 40.

Combining a sample-barcoded 5' primer with a J-beta primer mix, a second PCR ran for roughly 7 to 12 cycles. A template-switch adaptor that had 12 random nucleotides put a tag on each cDNA molecule. TCRdb re-derived calls from the 5' RACE reads in MiXCR, one entry per CDR3 protein. The sample lists around 2 million distinct CDR3 sequences, about two fifths occurring once. Note on this clonotype: Its antigen remains unknown. An end of the junction differs from the germline gene, which may be a read error.

This CDR3 contains 14 residues. Germline values: CDR1 SQVTM, CDR2 ANQGSEA. The sequencing input was blood. The clonotype comes from a human donor in good health. V gene TRBV29-1 combines with J gene TRBJ2-2; TRBD1 agrees at 8 bases. CDR3 sequence reads: CSVGQGLNTGERVF. In DNA form, the CDR3 reads TGCAGCGTCGGACAGGGTTTGAACACCGGGGAGCGGGTTTTT.